This T cell receptor (beta chain) was identified in a study of CXCR3-negative and CXCR3-positive naive CD8 T cells. Study findings and constraints: Cryopreserved cells showed partially decreased CXCR3 expression, and most assays used fresh PBMCs. It was found that naive subsets had comparable surface CD5, and TCR strength was inferred from TRB CDR3 properties. TRBV-TRBJ usage was alike in naive CXCR3-negative and CXCR3-positive cells but differed in memory cells.

CDR3 size: 17 residues. Looked up from germline, CDR1 is SQVTM and CDR2 is ANQGSEA. Carrying UMI labels, the TRB cDNA libraries were prepared through 5' RACE. Each CDR3 protein gets one entry in TCRdb, which reprocessed the 5' RACE reads and gives no DNA. The sample totals fewer than 60,000 distinct CDR3 sequences. The sorting of each CD8+ T cell subset was done in triplicate, at some 300,000 cells each. With regard to this clonotype: Its antigen is as yet unknown.

The gene calls are TRBV29-1 and TRBJ2-4; the TCRdb call, TRBD2, lacks DNA for checking. The receptor comes from a human donor in good health. Some clones in this sample may be carry-over from other donors' samples. The sample comprised memory CD8+ T cells from blood. CDR3 sequence reads: CSVAGLASPLAKNIQYF.